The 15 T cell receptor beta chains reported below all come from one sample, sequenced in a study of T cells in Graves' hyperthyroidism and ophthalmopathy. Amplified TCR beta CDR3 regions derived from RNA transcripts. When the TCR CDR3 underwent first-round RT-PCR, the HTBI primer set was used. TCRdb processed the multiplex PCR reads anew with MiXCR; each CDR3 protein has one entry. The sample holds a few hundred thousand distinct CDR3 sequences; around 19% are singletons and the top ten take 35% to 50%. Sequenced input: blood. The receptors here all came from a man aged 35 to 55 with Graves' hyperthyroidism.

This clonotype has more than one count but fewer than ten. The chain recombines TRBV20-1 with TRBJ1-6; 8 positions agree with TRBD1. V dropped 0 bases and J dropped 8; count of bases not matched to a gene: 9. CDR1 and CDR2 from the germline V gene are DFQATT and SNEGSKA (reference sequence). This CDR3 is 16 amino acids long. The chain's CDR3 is CSARDVFTGGYSPLHF. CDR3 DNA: TGCAGTGCTAGAGATGTGTTTACAGGGGGTTATTCACCCCTCCACTTT.

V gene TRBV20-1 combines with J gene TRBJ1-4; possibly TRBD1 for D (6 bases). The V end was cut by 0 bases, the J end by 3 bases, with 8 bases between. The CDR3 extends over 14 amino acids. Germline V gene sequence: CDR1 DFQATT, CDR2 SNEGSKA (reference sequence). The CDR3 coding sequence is TGCAGTGCTAGAGATGGGGGCCCTAATGAAAAACTGTTTTTT. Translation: CSARDGGPNEKLFF.

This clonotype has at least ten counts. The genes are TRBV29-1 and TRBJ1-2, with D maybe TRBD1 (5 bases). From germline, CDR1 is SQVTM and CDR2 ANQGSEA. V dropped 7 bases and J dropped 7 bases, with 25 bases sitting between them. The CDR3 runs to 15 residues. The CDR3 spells CSGWGGAVDGGGYTF. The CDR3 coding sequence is TGCAGCGGCTGGGGCGGCGCAGTAGATGGAGGTGGCTACACCTTC.

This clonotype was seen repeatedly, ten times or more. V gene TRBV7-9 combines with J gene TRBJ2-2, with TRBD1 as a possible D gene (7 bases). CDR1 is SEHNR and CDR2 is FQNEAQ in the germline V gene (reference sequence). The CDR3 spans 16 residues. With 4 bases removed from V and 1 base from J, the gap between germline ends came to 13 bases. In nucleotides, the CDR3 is TGTGCCAGCAGCTGGGCGGGACAGAGGAACACCGGGGAGCTGTTTTTT. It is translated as CASSWAGQRNTGELFF.

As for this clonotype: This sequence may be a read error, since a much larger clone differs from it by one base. The CDR3 is CNVELGSGNLFEAFF. The CDR3 DNA sequence: TGCAACGTTGAACTAGGTTCAGGGAACCTTTTTGAAGCTTTCTTT. This chain joins TRBV29-1 and TRBJ1-1; tentative D call: TRBD1 (5 bases). Germline V gives CDR1 SQVTM, CDR2 ANQGSEA. CDR3 length equals 15 residues.

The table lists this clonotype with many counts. CDR3 protein: CSARDLVDTQYF. In nucleotides, the CDR3 is TGCAGTGCTAGAGATCTGGTGGATACGCAGTATTTT. The chain is built from TRBV20-1 and TRBJ2-3; no clear D. With 0 bases removed from V and 6 bases from J, the gap between germline ends came to 7 bases. This CDR3 region has 12 residues. Germline CDR1 reads DFQATT; CDR2 reads SNEGSKA (reference sequence).

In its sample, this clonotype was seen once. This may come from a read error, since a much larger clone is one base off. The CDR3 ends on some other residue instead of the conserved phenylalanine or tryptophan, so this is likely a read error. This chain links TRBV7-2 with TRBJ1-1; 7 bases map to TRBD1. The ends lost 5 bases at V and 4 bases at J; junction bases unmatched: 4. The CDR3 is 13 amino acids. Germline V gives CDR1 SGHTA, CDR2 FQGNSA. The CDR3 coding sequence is TGTGCCAGCAGCGAAGGGACAGCCACTGAAGCTTTCTTG. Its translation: CASSEGTATEAFL.

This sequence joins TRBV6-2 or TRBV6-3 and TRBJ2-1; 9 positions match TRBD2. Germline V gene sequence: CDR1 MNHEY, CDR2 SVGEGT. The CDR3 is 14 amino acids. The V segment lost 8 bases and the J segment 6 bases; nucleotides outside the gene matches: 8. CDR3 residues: CASQGGGAVNEQFF. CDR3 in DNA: TGTGCCAGCCAAGGCGGGGGGGCAGTCAATGAGCAGTTCTTC.

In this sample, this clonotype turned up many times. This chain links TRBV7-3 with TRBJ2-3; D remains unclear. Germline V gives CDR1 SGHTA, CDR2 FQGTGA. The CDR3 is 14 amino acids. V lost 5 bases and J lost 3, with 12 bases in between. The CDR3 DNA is TGTGCCAGCAGCCCACCCGGAAGGACAGATACGCAGTATTTT. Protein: CASSPPGRTDTQYF.

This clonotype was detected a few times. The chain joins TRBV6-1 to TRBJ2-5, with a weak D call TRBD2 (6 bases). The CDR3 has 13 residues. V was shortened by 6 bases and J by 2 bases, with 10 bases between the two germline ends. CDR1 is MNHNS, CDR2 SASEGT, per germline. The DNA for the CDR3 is TGTGCCAGCAGACCTAGCGTTCAAGAGACCCAGTACTTC. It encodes CASRPSVQETQYF.

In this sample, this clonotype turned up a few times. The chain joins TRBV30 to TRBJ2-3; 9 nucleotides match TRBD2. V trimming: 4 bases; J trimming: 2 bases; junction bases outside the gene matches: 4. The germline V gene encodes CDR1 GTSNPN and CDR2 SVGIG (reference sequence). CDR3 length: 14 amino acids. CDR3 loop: CAWIQRGDTDTQYF. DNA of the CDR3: TGTGCCTGGATCCAGCGGGGGGACACAGATACGCAGTATTTT.

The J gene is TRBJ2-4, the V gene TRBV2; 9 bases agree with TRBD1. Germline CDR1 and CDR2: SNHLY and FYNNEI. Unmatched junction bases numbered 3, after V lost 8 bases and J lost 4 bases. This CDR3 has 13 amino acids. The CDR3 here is CASGQGTKNIQYF. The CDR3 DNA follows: TGTGCCAGCGGACAGGGGACTAAAAACATTCAGTACTTC.

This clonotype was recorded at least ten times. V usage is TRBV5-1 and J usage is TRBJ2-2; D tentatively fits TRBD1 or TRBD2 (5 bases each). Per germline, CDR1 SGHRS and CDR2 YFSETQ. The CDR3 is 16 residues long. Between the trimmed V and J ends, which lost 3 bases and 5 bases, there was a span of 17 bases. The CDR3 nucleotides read TGCGCCAGCAGCTCCCTGCACGGGGCACGAACCGGGGAGCTGTTTTTT. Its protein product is CASSSLHGARTGELFF.

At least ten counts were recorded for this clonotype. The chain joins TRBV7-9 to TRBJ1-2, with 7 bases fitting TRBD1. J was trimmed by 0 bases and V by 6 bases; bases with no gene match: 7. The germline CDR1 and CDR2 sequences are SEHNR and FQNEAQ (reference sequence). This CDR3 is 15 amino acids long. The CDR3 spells CASSRDSSSNYGYTF. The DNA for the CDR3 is TGTGCCAGCAGTCGGGACAGTTCCTCTAACTATGGCTACACCTTC.

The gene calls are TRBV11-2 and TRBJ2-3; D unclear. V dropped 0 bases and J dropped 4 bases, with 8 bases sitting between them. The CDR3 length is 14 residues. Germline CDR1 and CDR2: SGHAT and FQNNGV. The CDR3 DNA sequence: TGTGCCAGCAGCTTAGAGCCCTCCGCAGATACGCAGTATTTT. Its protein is CASSLEPSADTQYF.